This paragraph covers one T cell receptor (beta chain) sequence. This sample stems from a study of monozygotic twins with inflammatory bowel disease. The CDR3 sequence is 17 residues long. CDR1 is WSHSY, CDR2 SAAADI, per germline. For each CDR3 protein, TCRdb gives one entry from its re-call of the 5' RACE reads, without DNA. This specimen shows around 450,000 distinct CDR3 sequences; the ten leading clones hold about 2.3%. The TCR comes from a human donor with ulcerative colitis or Crohn's disease, or a healthy co-twin of an affected twin (not recorded which). The source material was blood. The chain is built from TRBV10-2 and TRBJ2-7; TCRdb picks TRBD1, but there is no DNA to check that call. CDR3 sequence reads: CASTRGTGHANSYEQYF.